This entry features one T cell receptor beta chain sequence. Its antigen remains unknown. A read error may be the cause here, since a much bigger clone is one base away. This record belongs to a study of response to subunit inactivated influenza vaccine. Broader study findings: Each seasonal influenza vaccination, the authors suggested, recruits few new T cells.

In germline, CDR1 is DFQATT, CDR2 SNEGSKA (reference sequence). The CDR3 length is 15 residues. The J segment lost 1 base and the V segment lost 7 bases, leaving 8 bases of the junction unmatched. Each CDR3 protein gets one entry after TCRdb re-called the RT-PCR reads with MiXCR. The sample has about 520,000 distinct CDR3 sequences; 25% are singletons. The material was CD4+ T cells sorted from PBMCs, obtained 5 days after vaccination. This receptor was obtained from a man between 50 and 59 years old who received an inactivated influenza vaccine. The V gene is TRBV20-1, the J gene TRBJ2-3, with 10 bases that match TRBD1. CDR3 residues: CSVKFGTGGTDTQYF. The CDR3 DNA reads TGCAGTGTGAAGTTTGGGACAGGGGGCACAGATACGCAGTATTTT.